This T cell receptor (gamma chain) was captured in a study of γδ T cells in repeated Plasmodium falciparum infection (dated by TCRdb to the early 2020s). Context from the whole study: Malian children exposed to intense seasonal malaria transmission were enrolled in the natural-infection arm and compared with Australian children matched for age and gender. Samples were collected from controlled-infection subjects at baseline, immediately before selected infections, and 21 days after each infection. The gammadelta TCR repertoires from Mali were analysed in two ways: cross-sectionally during periods with no transmission, and longitudinally across episodes of acute febrile malaria. Four controlled human malaria infections were administered to five malaria-naive U.S. adults over approximately 580 days by bites from P. falciparum NF54-infected Anopheles stephensi mosquitoes. In the study, the shaping of the human gammadelta T cell repertoire by repeated Plasmodium falciparum infection was examined using natural infection in Mali and controlled human malaria infection.

Library preparation employed multiplex PCR. For sequencing, an Illumina MiSeq was employed. Every sorted gammadelta T cell sample had both its TCR gamma (TRG) and TCR delta (TRD) chains sequenced. In the authors' own workflow: Repertoire analyses included clonotype tree plots, accumulated frequency of the top 20 clonotypes, diversity index (DI) and D75 metrics. For TCRdb, the public reads were processed anew by CATT, and duplicate DNA sequences were folded into one row. These V and J calls rely on TCRdb rather than the paper's analysis. The sample records about 5,000 gamma-chain clones, 3% to 4% of which are singletons. Around a third of the sample lies in the top ten. For bulk TCR repertoire analysis, Vgamma9/Vdelta2+ and Vdelta2-negative gammadelta T cell populations were flow-sorted out of peripheral blood mononuclear cells. General study outcomes and caveats: Compared with Australian children, Malian children appeared to have Vdelta2-negative gammadelta TCR repertoires that were more clonally expanded, less diverse and less shared. Vgamma9/Vdelta2+ TCR repertoires showed a highly stable polyclonal repertoire over time and infection, with many inter-individual overlapping TCRgamma sequences. Repeated controlled infections appeared to drive waves of new clonotype selection in Vdelta2-negative, largely Vdelta1+, gammadelta TCR repertoires. The controlled-infection cohort was small, limiting analysis of inter-individual variability in gammadelta T cell responses. Generalizability was limited because the Malian cohort came from a small rural village made up predominantly of one ethnic group.

For CDR1 and CDR2, the germline V gene (reference sequence) lists GITISATS and ISYDGTV. Its CDR3 holds 17 amino acids, cysteine through phenylalanine. Only the CDR3 part of the read is kept: 51 bases, read in frame from the first base. As regards this clone: Its specific antigen is unknown. It differs at one base from a far larger clone, so likely a read error. In the same sample, other DNA sequences code for this CDR3.

The chain was built from TRGV9 and TRGJP. Here the J gene came from matching the DNA to germline, since TCRdb omits it. Sequencing input: gamma-delta T cells from blood. The sequence was obtained from a pool of human donors (malaria-infected and uninfected, not separated). The CDR3 protein: CALWEVLGELGKKIKVF. The bases read TGTGCCCTGTGGGAGGTGCTGGGAGAGTTGGGCAAAAAAATCAAGGTATTT.